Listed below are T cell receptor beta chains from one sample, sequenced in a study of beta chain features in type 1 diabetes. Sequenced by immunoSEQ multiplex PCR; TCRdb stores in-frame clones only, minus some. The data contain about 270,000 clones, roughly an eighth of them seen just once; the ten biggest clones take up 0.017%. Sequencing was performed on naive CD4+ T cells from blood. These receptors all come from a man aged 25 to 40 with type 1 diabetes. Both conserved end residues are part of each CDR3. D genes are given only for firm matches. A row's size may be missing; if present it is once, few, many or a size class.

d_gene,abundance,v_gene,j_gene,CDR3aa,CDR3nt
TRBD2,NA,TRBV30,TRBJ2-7,CAWSVGGERGGFNEQYF,TGTGCCTGGAGTGTAGGTGGGGAACGGGGGGGTTTTAACGAGCAGTACTTC
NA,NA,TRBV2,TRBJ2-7,CASSEAYEQYF,TGTGCCAGTTCGGAGGCCTACGAGCAGTACTTC
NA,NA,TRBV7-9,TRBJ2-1,CASSLVSVDSYNEQFF,TGTGCCAGCAGCTTAGTTAGCGTAGACTCCTACAATGAGCAGTTCTTC
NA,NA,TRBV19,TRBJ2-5,CASSTKGLPETQYF,TGTGCCAGTAGTACCAAAGGACTACCAGAGACCCAGTACTTC
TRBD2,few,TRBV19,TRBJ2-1,CASSALAGGLNNDEQFF,TGTGCCAGTAGTGCCTTAGCGGGAGGATTAAATAACGATGAGCAGTTCTTC
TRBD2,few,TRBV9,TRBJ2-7,CASSVAAGGTNEQYF,TGTGCCAGCAGCGTAGCAGCGGGAGGGACTAACGAGCAGTACTTC
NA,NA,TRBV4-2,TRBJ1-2,CASSQEGRRGVGYGYTF,TGTGCCAGCAGCCAAGAAGGGAGGAGGGGAGTAGGCTATGGCTACACCTTC
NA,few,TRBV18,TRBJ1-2,CASSPEGYGYTF,TGTGCCAGCTCACCCGAGGGCTATGGCTACACCTTC
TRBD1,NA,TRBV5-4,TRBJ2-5,CASSPGDRPLETQYF,TGTGCCAGCAGTCCCGGGGACAGGCCCTTGGAGACCCAGTACTTC
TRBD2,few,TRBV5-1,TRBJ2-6,CASSVLAGPPGANVLTF,TGCGCCAGCAGCGTGCTAGCGGGTCCTCCTGGGGCCAACGTCCTGACTTTC
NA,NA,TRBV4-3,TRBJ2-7,CASSQDPGQPYEQYF,TGCGCCAGCAGCCAAGATCCCGGACAGCCCTACGAGCAGTACTTC
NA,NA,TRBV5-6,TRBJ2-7,CASSLGRARYEQYF,TGTGCCAGCAGCTTGGGTAGAGCTCGCTACGAGCAGTACTTC
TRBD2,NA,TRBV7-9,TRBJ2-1,CASSWTSGRDWNEQFF,TGTGCCAGCAGCTGGACTAGCGGGAGGGACTGGAATGAGCAGTTCTTC
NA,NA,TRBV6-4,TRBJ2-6,CASSDTGSGANVLTF,TGTGCCAGCAGTGATACGGGCTCTGGGGCCAACGTCCTGACTTTC
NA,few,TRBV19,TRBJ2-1,CASSIEDSWGEQFF,TGTGCCAGTAGTATAGAGGACTCCTGGGGTGAGCAGTTCTTC
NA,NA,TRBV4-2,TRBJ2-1,CASSQDGPGLGGEQFF,TGTGCCAGCAGCCAAGATGGCCCCGGACTGGGGGGTGAGCAGTTCTTC
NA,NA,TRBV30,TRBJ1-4,CAWSVQGRANEKLFF,TGTGCCTGGAGTGTACAAGGGAGGGCTAATGAAAAACTGTTTTTT
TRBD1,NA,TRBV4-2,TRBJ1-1,CASSQAGTGNTEAFF,TGTGCCAGCAGCCAAGCGGGGACAGGAAACACTGAAGCTTTCTTT
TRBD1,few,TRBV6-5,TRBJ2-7,CASSQTGGAPYEQYF,TGTGCCAGCAGCCAGACAGGGGGCGCGCCCTACGAGCAGTACTTC
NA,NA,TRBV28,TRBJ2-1,CASGLPSSLHEQFF,TGTGCCAGCGGATTACCGTCTAGTCTCCATGAGCAGTTCTTC
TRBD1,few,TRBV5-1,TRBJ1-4,CASSLVGDREEKLFF,TGCGCCAGCAGCTTGGTCGGGGACAGAGAAGAAAAACTGTTTTTT
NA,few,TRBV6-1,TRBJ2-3,CASRRADTQYF,TGTGCCAGCAGGCGAGCAGATACGCAGTATTTT
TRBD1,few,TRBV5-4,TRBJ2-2,CASSLGDRGHYTGELFF,TGTGCCAGCAGCTTGGGAGACAGGGGGCACTACACCGGGGAGCTGTTTTTT
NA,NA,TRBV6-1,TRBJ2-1,CASSGEGGSYNEQFF,TGTGCCAGCAGTGGCGAAGGAGGCTCCTACAATGAGCAGTTCTTC
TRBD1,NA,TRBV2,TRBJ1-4,CASIGTADEKLFF,TGTGCCTCTATAGGGACAGCTGATGAAAAACTGTTTTTT
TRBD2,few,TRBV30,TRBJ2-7,CAWSRGLAANYEQYF,TGTGCCTGGAGTCGGGGACTAGCGGCCAACTACGAGCAGTACTTC
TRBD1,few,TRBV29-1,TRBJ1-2,CSVGGGQGANYGYTF,TGCAGCGTTGGGGGCGGACAGGGGGCCAACTATGGCTACACCTTC
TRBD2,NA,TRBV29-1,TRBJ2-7,CSVDIYNRDYSSYEQYF,TGCAGCGTTGATATTTATAACCGGGACTACTCCTCCTACGAGCAGTACTTC
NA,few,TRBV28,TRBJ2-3,CASSSQGWMTDTQYF,TGTGCCAGCAGTTCCCAGGGGTGGATGACAGATACGCAGTATTTT
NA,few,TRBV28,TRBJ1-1,CASSLDINTEAFF,TGTGCCAGCAGCCTCGACATTAACACTGAAGCTTTCTTT
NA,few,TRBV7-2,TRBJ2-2,CASSLGSSRELFF,TGTGCCAGCAGCTTAGGTAGCAGTCGGGAGCTGTTTTTT
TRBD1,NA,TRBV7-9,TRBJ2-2,CASSSRTGTGELFF,TGTGCCAGCAGTTCCCGGACAGGGACCGGGGAGCTGTTTTTT
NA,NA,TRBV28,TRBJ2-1,CASSFSAREQFF,TGTGCCAGCAGCTTCTCTGCGCGAGAGCAGTTCTTC